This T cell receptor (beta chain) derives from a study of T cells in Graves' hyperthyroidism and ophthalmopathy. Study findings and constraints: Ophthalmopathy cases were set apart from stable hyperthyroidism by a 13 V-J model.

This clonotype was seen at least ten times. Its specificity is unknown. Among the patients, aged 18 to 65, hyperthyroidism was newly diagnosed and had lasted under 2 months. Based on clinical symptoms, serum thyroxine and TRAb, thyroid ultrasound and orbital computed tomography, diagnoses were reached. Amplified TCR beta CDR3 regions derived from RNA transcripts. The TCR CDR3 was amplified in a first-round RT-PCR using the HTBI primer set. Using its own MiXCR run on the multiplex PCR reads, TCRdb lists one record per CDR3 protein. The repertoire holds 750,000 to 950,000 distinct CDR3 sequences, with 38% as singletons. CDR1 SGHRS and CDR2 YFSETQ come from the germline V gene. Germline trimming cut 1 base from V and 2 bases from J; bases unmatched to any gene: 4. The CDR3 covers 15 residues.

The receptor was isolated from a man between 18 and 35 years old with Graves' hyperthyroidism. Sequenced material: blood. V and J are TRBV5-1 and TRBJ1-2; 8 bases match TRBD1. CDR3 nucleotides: TGCGCCAGCAGCTTGTCTTGGGACAGGAACTATGGCTACACCTTC. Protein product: CASSLSWDRNYGYTF.